This TCR beta chain was observed in a study of PD-1 blockade in classical Hodgkin lymphoma. Comment on this clone: Its antigen is unknown.

Study-wide findings and caveats: In newly diagnosed patients, baseline TCR diversity was reportedly below that of healthy donors. The authors have not defined what causes the repertoire differences, possibly disease activity or prior therapy.

Assay: immunoSEQ multiplex PCR; the TCRdb copy retains only in-frame clones and omits some. Of around 20,000 clones in the sample, approximately 89% were seen once. Specified time point: newly diagnosed, previously untreated cHL patient sample. Magnetic negative selection was used to purify CD4+ T cells from PBMCs that had been thawed. Newly diagnosed classical Hodgkin lymphoma PBMCs, still untreated, provided the comparison samples. Trimming removed 5 bases from V and 3 bases from J; junction bases left unmatched: 3. The CDR3 is 15 amino acids. CDR1 and CDR2 (germline): MRHNA, SNTAGT. Sequenced: CD4+ T cells from blood. The V gene is TRBV6-4, the J gene TRBJ2-2, with 10 bases fitting TRBD1. The receptor was derived from a human donor with classical Hodgkin lymphoma. CDR3 sequence reads: CASSRQGAYTGELFF. The CDR3 bases are TGTGCCAGCAGTCGACAGGGGGCTTACACCGGGGAGCTGTTTTTT.